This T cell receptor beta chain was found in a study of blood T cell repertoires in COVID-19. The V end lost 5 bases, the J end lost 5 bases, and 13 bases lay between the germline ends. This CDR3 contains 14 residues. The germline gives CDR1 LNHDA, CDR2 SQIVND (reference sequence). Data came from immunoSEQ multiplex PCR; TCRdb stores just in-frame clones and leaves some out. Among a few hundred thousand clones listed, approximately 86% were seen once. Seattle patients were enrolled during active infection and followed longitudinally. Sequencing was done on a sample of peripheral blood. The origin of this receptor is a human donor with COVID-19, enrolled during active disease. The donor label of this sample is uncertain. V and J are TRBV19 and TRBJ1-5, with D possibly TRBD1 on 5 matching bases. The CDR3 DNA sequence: TGTGCCAGTAGTCCCAGGGCTACCCATCAGCCCCAGCATTTT. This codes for CASSPRATHQPQHF.